Following are 14 T cell receptor beta chains from one sample sequenced in a study of response to subunit inactivated influenza vaccine. Each CDR3 protein is one row after TCRdb ran MiXCR on the RT-PCR reads. The sample carries hundreds of thousands of distinct CDR3 sequences, around a sixth recorded once. Sequenced material: PBMCs from blood, taken about 12 days after vaccination. Every receptor here comes from a man in his fifties who received an inactivated influenza vaccine.

The table lists this clonotype with a few counts. The chain joins TRBV5-1 to TRBJ1-5; 9 bases align to TRBD1. Germline trimming cut 5 bases from V and 1 base from J; bases unmatched to any gene: 4. Germline V lookup: CDR1 SGHRS, CDR2 YFSETQ. CDR3 length: 15 residues. The CDR3 DNA is TGCGCCAGCAGGAAGGACAGGGGAAGCAATCAGCCCCAGCATTTT. It yields the protein CASRKDRGSNQPQHF.

V and J are TRBV18 and TRBJ1-5, with 8 bases lining up with TRBD1. The germline CDR1 and CDR2 sequences are KGHSH and LQKENI. The CDR3 loop spans 17 amino acids. The junction had 9 bases not matched to a gene; V was cut back by 3 bases and J by 2 bases. The CDR3 coding sequence is TGTGCCAGCTCACCCGGACAGGGAGGGAGGCGCAATCAGCCCCAGCATTTT. Its protein is CASSPGQGGRRNQPQHF.

The chain joins TRBV10-3 to TRBJ1-2; the D is unclear. This CDR3 is 14 amino acids long. Trimming stripped 0 bases from V and 3 bases from J, with 8 bases between. CDR1 and CDR2 (germline): ENHRY, SYGVKD. The CDR3 DNA is TGTGCCATCAGTGAGTCCAACAGTTACTATGGCTACACCTTC. This sequence encodes CAISESNSYYGYTF.

The CDR3 DNA follows: TGTGCCAGCAGCTTTGCTAGGACAGGGCAAGAGACCCAGTACTTC. Translated, it gives CASSFARTGQETQYF. The chain employs TRBV5-6 and TRBJ2-5, with 8 bases that match TRBD1. Losses at the gene ends were 2 bases for V and 2 bases for J; bases not matched to a gene: 5. This CDR3 is 15 amino acids long. Germline V lookup: CDR1 SGHDT, CDR2 YYEEEE.

The CDR3 coding sequence is TGTGCCAGCAGCCGAACTAATTACAATGAGCAGTTCTTC. Translation gives CASSRTNYNEQFF. The chain recombines TRBV7-8 with TRBJ2-1; D unresolved. The germline V gene encodes CDR1 SGHVS and CDR2 FQNEAQ. This CDR3 has 13 residues. Between the trimmed V and J ends, which lost 5 bases and 4 bases, there was a span of 9 bases.

The V and J genes are TRBV20-1 and TRBJ2-1, with D perhaps given as TRBD1 or TRBD2 (6 bases each). Germline V gene lookup returns CDR1 DFQATT and CDR2 SNEGSKA (reference sequence). CDR3 length equals 14 residues. Trimming shortened V by 1 base and J by 8 bases, and 15 bases separated the two germline ends. The CDR3 spells CSARAGATDHEQFF. CDR3 sequence (DNA): TGCAGTGCTAGAGCGGGGGCTACCGACCATGAGCAGTTCTTC.

This clonotype turned up a few times. V and J are TRBV13 and TRBJ2-3; TRBD2 is a possible D gene (6 bases). Germline-derived CDR1 and CDR2 are PRHDT and FYEKMQ (reference sequence). The CDR3 is 16 residues long. The ends were cut back, 5 bases at V and 2 bases at J, with 17 bases in the middle. The CDR3 region is CASSRVGGTITDTQYF. CDR3 DNA: TGTGCCAGCAGCCGAGTGGGGGGAACTATCACAGATACGCAGTATTTT.

This clonotype has at least ten counts. The V call is TRBV5-1, the J call TRBJ2-3, with D unresolved. V lost 3 bases to trimming and J lost 1 base, with 12 bases between them. The CDR3 covers 15 residues. The germline gives CDR1 SGHRS, CDR2 YFSETQ. CDR3 amino acids: CASSWVGSRTDTQYF. The CDR3 region has the DNA TGCGCCAGCAGCTGGGTTGGCAGTCGCACAGATACGCAGTATTTT.

This clonotype was observed a handful of times. CDR3 bases: TGTGCCAGCAGTTACCGGACTAGCTCCCAGTTCGATGAGCAGTTCTTC. Its translation: CASSYRTSSQFDEQFF. The rearrangement joins TRBV6-5 to TRBJ2-1; 8 bases map to TRBD2. Germline CDR1 MNHEY, CDR2 SVGAGI. Unmatched junction bases numbered 11, after V lost 2 bases and J lost 8 bases. There are 16 residues in the CDR3.

A few counts support this clonotype. The rearrangement uses TRBV6-2 or TRBV6-3 and TRBJ1-3; D unresolved. Germline V CDR1 and CDR2: MNHEY, SVGEGT. The CDR3 extends over 16 amino acids. V lost 5 bases and J lost 0, with 14 bases in between. The CDR3 DNA sequence: TGTGCCAGCAGTCACCCGGGCAGGTTCTCTGGAAACACCATATATTTT. Its translation is CASSHPGRFSGNTIYF.

This clonotype was seen only a few times. This sequence joins TRBV6-4 and TRBJ1-6; no definite D call. The CDR3 is 14 amino acids. Germline CDR1 MRHNA, CDR2 SNTAGT. Trimming shortened V by 6 bases and J by 9 bases, and 15 bases separated the two germline ends. CDR3 nucleotide sequence: TGTGCCAGCAGCCCCGGGCCCGGCGGTTCACCCCTCCACTTT. Translating it yields CASSPGPGGSPLHF.

This clonotype was found a few times. The V and J genes are TRBV19 and TRBJ1-5; D not certain. The V and J ends lost 4 bases and 0 bases respectively, with 7 bases between them. CDR1 LNHDA and CDR2 SQIVND come from the germline V gene (reference sequence). The CDR3 contains 14 residues. CDR3 residues: CASSTVFSNQPQHF. For the CDR3, the DNA is TGTGCCAGTAGTACCGTGTTTAGCAATCAGCCCCAGCATTTT. The whole variable domain, remainder taken from reference TRBV19 and TRBJ1-5, is DGGITQSPKYLFRKEGQNVTLSCEQNLNHDAMYWYRQDPGQGLRLIYYSQIVNDFQKGDIAEGYSVSREKKESFPLTVTSAQKNPTAFYLCASSTVFSNQPQHFGDGTRLSIL.

The V and J genes are TRBV28 and TRBJ2-7, with D hard to call. Deletions cut 7 bases from V and 5 bases from J, with 15 bases between. The germline V gene has CDR1 MDHEN and CDR2 SYDVKM. This CDR3 spans 13 amino acids. CDR3 region: CASTRTTLHEQYF. CDR3 DNA: TGTGCCAGCACCCGCACCACCCTGCACGAGCAGTACTTC.

This clonotype has more than one count but fewer than ten. The J gene is TRBJ1-6, the V gene TRBV2, with D possibly TRBD1 on 6 matching bases. The CDR3 sequence is 15 residues long. V was trimmed by 9 bases and J by 6 bases, leaving 18 bases between them. The germline CDR1 and CDR2 sequences are SNHLY and FYNNEI. The CDR3 DNA reads as TGTGCCAGGGGGGGCTCGGGGCAGTTTAATTCACCCCTCCACTTT. Amino acid sequence: CARGGSGQFNSPLHF. The complete variable domain, with remaining parts taken from reference TRBV2 and TRBJ1-6, reads EPEVTQTPSHQVTQMGQEVILRCVPISNHLYFYWYRQILGQKVEFLVSFYNNEISEKSEIFDDQFSVERPDGSNFTLKIRSTKLEDSAMYFCARGGSGQFNSPLHFGNGTRLTVT.